Given below is one TCR beta chain in context. Its antigen has not been determined. No clone much larger than this one lies a single base away; base qualities are absent. The source of the sample is a study of PD-1 blockade in classical Hodgkin lymphoma (TCRdb year 2020). Background on the whole study: Nivolumab dosing was 3 mg/kg intravenously every 2 weeks, continuing until either disease progression or unacceptable toxicity. To define a peripheral blood immune signature of response to PD-1 blockade in classical Hodgkin lymphoma, the study combined TCR beta sequencing with CyTOF.

Study-level results and caveats: By C4D1, a significant rise was seen in CD4+ TCR diversity but not in CD8+ TCR diversity (p=0.0027 vs p=0.16), and the rise was most apparent among complete responders (p=0.02). The study was restricted to a single clinical trial cohort, and the causes of repertoire differences, possibly disease activity or prior therapy, were left undefined. Lower diversity was observed in patients in whom nivolumab was started less than 1 year after ASCT, and these patients were excluded from later analyses so that confounding by immune reconstitution would be avoided. Among trial patients, those achieving complete response had baseline diversity similar to that of newly diagnosed patients, while diversity was significantly lower in partial responders and progressors. Baseline TCR diversity was reported to be lower in newly diagnosed patients than in healthy donors, and even lower in relapsed/refractory patients.

The CDR3 runs 13 residues from the cysteine to the phenylalanine. Of the read, only the CDR3 DNA is kept; its 39 bases are in frame from base 1. V loses 8 bases of germline sequence and J loses 4 bases, and the interval between the two ends is 14 bases. Genomic DNA was isolated using the Qiagen DNeasy kit from unsorted PBMCs as well as from negatively selected CD4+ and CD8+ fractions. TCR beta CDR3 regions were subjected to amplification by immunoSEQ multiplex PCR with primers that anneal to V and J segments. A synthetic immune receptor repertoire was used to minimize amplification bias, and any residual bias was removed computationally once sequencing was done. The source study handled its data this way. Custom Python scripts were used to quantify repertoire diversity as the Shannon entropy index. Unsorted, CD4+ and CD8+ repertoires were examined separately, except in combined analyses, for which CD4+ and CD8+ sequences were merged in silico. A clone was considered expanded if an increase in frequency of at least 2-fold after treatment relative to C1D1 was found, and a pseudocount of 0.5 was applied to clones undetected at baseline. Clones with 0 or 1 copy at C1D1 were classified as singleton clones, and clones with 2 or more copies were classified as non-singleton clones. Clones expanded in unsorted samples were assigned a CD4+, CD8+ or unknown annotation through matching of protein sequences in sorted samples from the same patient. Diversity changes from C1D1 to C4D1 were tested in paired samples using Wilcoxon tests. As stored in TCRdb, this immuneACCESS dataset retains in-frame rearrangements with V and J assigned. A fraction of the clones does not appear; measured against another copy, unresolved V genes explain less than half of the discrepancy, and the remainder lacks a known reason. The DNA gave D and trimming, while V, J and clone size come from that table. The sample contains around 25,000 clones, 70% to 90% of them found a single time. Together, the top ten hold approximately 23% of the sample.

Taken with the paper, the label for time point translates to: cycle 4 day 1 (C4D1), after more than 5 weeks of nivolumab. Every trial patient had relapsed after autologous stem cell transplantation, and cohorts A, B and C differed in prior brentuximab vedotin exposure. The trial cohort comprised around 60 patients with relapsed/refractory classical Hodgkin lymphoma whose best overall responses were complete response, partial response or progressive disease. Trial patients were treated with single-agent nivolumab in the multi-cohort phase II CheckMate 205 trial. Best overall response was determined by an independent review committee according to the 2007 International Working Group response criteria. Trial PBMCs were obtained immediately prior to nivolumab initiation (C1D1) and on therapy at cycle 2 day 1 and cycle 4 day 1. Peripheral blood was collected in 8 mL Vacutainer Cell Preparation Tubes, from which PBMCs were isolated by centrifugation and then cryopreserved.

Recombination linked TRBV23-1 to TRBJ1-1, and TRBD1 may be the D gene, going by 6 matching bases. TRBV23-1 is known as an ORF, though its function is uncertain. The sample was peripheral blood mononuclear cells (PBMCs), taken before the fourth cycle of nivolumab. The receptor was derived from a human donor with classical Hodgkin lymphoma. The base sequence is TGCGCCAGCTCACGGGGGCGAGGCACTGAAGCTTTCTTT. Its translation reads: CASSRGRGTEAFF.